Each of the 30 T cell receptor beta chains below was sequenced from the same sample in a study of blood T cells in healthy people across ages. Next came a second PCR, run for about 7 to 12 cycles, which used a sample-barcoded 5' primer along with a J-beta primer mix. TCRdb fed the 5' RACE reads into MiXCR, producing one record per CDR3 protein. The data show around 1,000,000 distinct CDR3 sequences, with around 27% seen just once and around 0.75% held by the top ten. These data were likewise used in another study, on T cells of mothers and their children.

Sequences were obtained from blood. Every receptor here comes from a girl aged 2-10 years in good health.

This clonotype appeared a single time. The V and J genes are TRBV4-1 and TRBJ1-1; 9 bases agree with TRBD1. CDR1 and CDR2 (germline): MGHRA, YSYEKL. Unmatched junction bases numbered 7, after V lost 8 bases and J lost 3 bases. The CDR3 length is 14 residues. The CDR3 DNA reads TGCGCCAGCGATCCGGGACAGGGATACACTGAAGCTTTCTTT. It encodes CASDPGQGYTEAFF.

This chain connects TRBV19 to TRBJ2-2, with D possibly called TRBD1 or TRBD2 (5 bases each). Germline lookup yields CDR1 LNHDA and CDR2 SQIVND (reference sequence). Between the trimmed V and J ends, which lost 5 bases and 4 bases, there was a span of 8 bases. This CDR3 spans 13 amino acids. The CDR3 bases are TGTGCCAGTAGTGGGGGTCCCACCGGGGAGCTGTTTTTT. Translation gives CASSGGPTGELFF.

Ten or more counts support this clonotype. The V and J genes are TRBV20-1 and TRBJ2-5; tentatively, D is TRBD2 (5 bases). This CDR3 region has 14 residues. Trimming removed 0 bases from V and 5 bases from J, with 13 bases in between. CDR1 and CDR2 (germline): DFQATT, SNEGSKA (reference sequence). The CDR3 loop reads CSARELGGGETQYF. The CDR3 DNA reads TGCAGTGCTAGAGAACTCGGAGGTGGGGAGACCCAGTACTTC.

The rearrangement joins TRBV6-1 to TRBJ2-1; 9 nucleotides agree with TRBD2. Per the germline V gene, CDR1 is MNHNS and CDR2 is SASEGT. The length of the CDR3 is 17 residues. V lost 4 bases to trimming and J lost 0 bases; unmatched junction nucleotides: 7. The CDR3 loop reads CASSVILAGYSYNEQFF. CDR3 bases: TGTGCCAGCAGTGTAATCCTAGCGGGATACTCCTACAATGAGCAGTTCTTC.

This rearrangement joins TRBV12-3 or TRBV12-4 to TRBJ2-1; no clear D. The CDR3 is made up of 18 amino acids. Trimming stripped 2 bases from V and 8 bases from J, with 25 bases between. This CDR3 is CASSLRVPRSVSRHEQFF. CDR3 sequence (DNA): TGTGCCAGCAGTTTACGGGTACCTAGGTCCGTATCGCGCCATGAGCAGTTCTTC.

The J gene is TRBJ2-3, the V gene TRBV20-1; 14 nucleotides agree with TRBD2. From germline, CDR1 is DFQATT and CDR2 SNEGSKA (reference sequence). After removal of 1 base from V and 2 bases from J, the junction contained 11 bases not matched to a gene. This CDR3 spans 19 amino acids. The CDR3 DNA is TGCAGTGCTAGAGTTCTGGGACTAGCGGGGGATCTTTACACAGATACGCAGTATTTT. This gives the protein CSARVLGLAGDLYTDTQYF.

The chain recombines TRBV5-1 with TRBJ1-5; 7 nucleotides match TRBD1. This CDR3 contains 15 residues. Germline-derived CDR1 and CDR2 are SGHRS and YFSETQ. Losses at the gene ends were 0 bases for V and 1 base for J; bases not matched to a gene: 1. The CDR3 reads CASSLGDRSNQPQHF. CDR3 DNA: TGCGCCAGCAGCTTGGGGGACAGAAGCAATCAGCCCCAGCATTTT.

This chain links TRBV10-1 with TRBJ2-1; D is ambiguous. CDR1 and CDR2 from the germline V gene are WNHNN and SYGVQD (reference sequence). The CDR3 is 14 residues long. Trimming removed 2 bases at V and 5 bases at J, with 10 bases between. The CDR3: CASSETRWNNEQFF. The CDR3 DNA sequence: TGCGCCAGCAGTGAGACCCGATGGAACAATGAGCAGTTCTTC.

Only a few counts were recorded for this clonotype. This could be a read error, since a much larger clone is one nucleotide away. The chain has TRBV20-1 and TRBJ2-2; 7 nucleotides agree with TRBD2. This CDR3 spans 16 amino acids. Germline V CDR1 and CDR2: DFQATT, SNEGSKA (reference sequence). The ends lost 3 bases at V and 4 bases at J; junction bases unmatched: 11. The CDR3 sequence is CSARAMASGLTGELFF. Written as DNA, the CDR3 is TGCAGTGCTAGGGCTATGGCTAGCGGACTCACCGGGGAGCTGTTTTTT.

The chain has TRBV6-5 and TRBJ1-4, with D unclear. Germline V lookup: CDR1 MNHEY, CDR2 SVGAGI. CDR3 length: 13 amino acids. The germline V and J ends were trimmed by 0 bases and 13 bases, with 12 bases remaining between them. DNA for the CDR3: TGTGCCAGCAGTTACTCCCGGTTTAAACGACTGTTTTTT. This sequence encodes CASSYSRFKRLFF.

This clonotype was observed a few times. The chain has TRBV29-1 and TRBJ2-7; D remains ambiguous. Trimming took off 4 bases at V and 2 bases at J, with 6 bases between the two ends. The CDR3 totals 11 residues. Germline V gives CDR1 SQVTM, CDR2 ANQGSEA. CDR3 nucleotide sequence: TGCAGCGTTGTAGAAGCCTACGAGCAGTACTTC. It translates to CSVVEAYEQYF.

This rearrangement joins TRBV27 to TRBJ2-4; D possibly matches TRBD1 or TRBD2 (6 bases each). V was shortened by 3 bases and J by 8 bases, with 11 bases between the two germline ends. CDR3 length equals 13 residues. The germline V gene encodes CDR1 MNHEY and CDR2 SMNVEV (reference sequence). CDR3 coding DNA: TGTGCCAGCAGTTTGGGGGGCTGGGACATTCAGTACTTC. It is translated as CASSLGGWDIQYF.

The genes are TRBV27 and TRBJ2-5; no clear D. Gene TRBJ2-7 matches the end of the DNA better, so the J call may be wrong. CDR3 length equals 15 residues. Germline V gene sequence: CDR1 MNHEY, CDR2 SMNVEV (reference sequence). The DNA of the CDR3 is TGTGCCAGCAGTTTAGGTCCGACAATCCGCTACGAGCAGTACTTC. Protein: CASSLGPTIRYEQYF.

This clonotype was recorded once. J is TRBJ2-7 and V is TRBV6-1; D gene uncertain. The germline CDR1 and CDR2 sequences are MNHNS and SASEGT. Trimming removed 4 bases at V and 0 bases at J, with 13 bases between. The CDR3 covers 15 residues. The CDR3 spells CASSVMAFSSYEQYF. CDR3 sequence (DNA): TGTGCCAGCAGTGTAATGGCGTTTAGCTCCTACGAGCAGTACTTC.

A few counts support this clonotype. A read error may account for a junction end that differs from germline. The V gene is TRBV11-2, the J gene TRBJ2-7; 14 bases are shared with TRBD2. The CDR3 extends over 18 amino acids. From germline, CDR1 is SGHAT and CDR2 FQNNGV. CDR3 nucleotide sequence: TGTGCCTGCAGCATAGGGGGACTAGCGGGAGTAGGGTCCTACGAGCAGTACTTC. This gives the protein CACSIGGLAGVGSYEQYF.

This clonotype was found many times. This chain's CDR3 is CASRDSNTGELFF. The CDR3 DNA is TGTGCCAGCAGGGACAGCAACACCGGGGAGCTGTTTTTT. The chain couples TRBV6-5 to TRBJ2-2; D perhaps matches TRBD1 (6 bases). V gave up 6 bases and J gave up 2 bases, with 7 bases separating them. Germline CDR1 reads MNHEY; CDR2 reads SVGAGI. The CDR3 has 13 residues.

This chain uses TRBV28 with TRBJ2-7, with 8 bases matching TRBD2. The ends lost 6 bases at V and 0 bases at J; junction bases unmatched: 7. Germline assignment: CDR1 MDHEN and CDR2 SYDVKM. CDR3 length equals 15 residues. The CDR3 region is CASSPSGGVSYEQYF. DNA of the CDR3: TGTGCCAGCAGCCCCAGCGGGGGCGTCTCCTACGAGCAGTACTTC.

This clonotype was counted between two and nine times. The chain couples TRBV20-1 to TRBJ2-5; TRBD2 agrees at 8 bases. The DNA end is more similar to TRBJ2-1, so the J call may be wrong. Per the germline V gene, CDR1 is DFQATT and CDR2 is SNEGSKA (reference sequence). The CDR3 extends over 16 amino acids. The CDR3 nucleotides are TGCAGTGCTAGAGATCGGGAGCGGGGGACCAACAATGAGCAGTTCTTC. Translated: CSARDRERGTNNEQFF.

This clonotype has more than one count but fewer than ten. The gene calls are TRBV20-1 and TRBJ1-3; D perhaps matches TRBD1 (5 bases). V lost 4 bases and J lost 4, with 11 bases in between. CDR3 length: 13 amino acids. Germline CDR1 reads DFQATT; CDR2 reads SNEGSKA (reference sequence). CDR3: CSATRQIGNTIYF. CDR3 coding DNA: TGCAGTGCTACCCGACAGATCGGAAACACCATATATTTT.

Ten or more counts support this clonotype. The rearrangement uses TRBV4-3 and TRBJ1-3; D gene unclear. The CDR3 runs 14 residues. V gave up 0 bases and J gave up 5 bases, with 8 bases separating them. CDR1 LGHNA and CDR2 YSLEER come from the germline V gene. In DNA form, the CDR3 reads TGCGCCAGCAGCCAAGATCAGGAGAGAAACACCATATATTTT. Encoded protein: CASSQDQERNTIYF.

This clonotype showed up just a few times. The chain couples TRBV29-1 to TRBJ2-5; D uncertain. Germline V CDR1 and CDR2: SQVTM, ANQGSEA. Trimming took off 7 bases at V and 5 bases at J, with 20 bases between the two ends. This CDR3 region has 14 residues. In DNA, the CDR3 is TGCAGCGCGTATCAGGATTTAAGTTCGGAGACCCAGTACTTC. It translates to CSAYQDLSSETQYF.

This clonotype came up a few times. This chain links TRBV20-1 with TRBJ2-3; no definite D call. The germline V gene has CDR1 DFQATT and CDR2 SNEGSKA (reference sequence). The CDR3 loop spans 14 amino acids. Trimming pared 6 bases from V and 2 bases from J, leaving 15 bases between. The CDR3, as DNA: TGCAGTGCCCCGAGTAGGGCTTACACAGATACGCAGTATTTT. It encodes CSAPSRAYTDTQYF.

The chain is built from TRBV7-8 and TRBJ2-5; no firm D call. Germline V gives CDR1 SGHVS, CDR2 FQNEAQ. This CDR3 has 15 residues. V gave up 2 bases and J gave up 0 bases, with 10 bases separating them. The CDR3 loop reads CASSLRGGDQETQYF. For the CDR3, the DNA is TGTGCCAGCAGCTTACGTGGCGGCGACCAAGAGACCCAGTACTTC.

This chain links TRBV5-1 with TRBJ2-1, with TRBD1 identical over 7 bases. V trimming: 4 bases; J trimming: 7 bases; junction bases outside the gene matches: 5. The germline V gene encodes CDR1 SGHRS and CDR2 YFSETQ. CDR3 length: 13 amino acids. CDR3 in DNA: TGCGCCAGCAGCAACCCCAGGGGGAATGAGCAGTTCTTC. It is translated as CASSNPRGNEQFF.

This clonotype was detected only a few times. The gene calls are TRBV6-2 or TRBV6-3 and TRBJ2-1; D is undetermined. The germline gives CDR1 MNHEY, CDR2 SVGEGT. The CDR3 extends over 11 amino acids. V was pared by 2 bases and J by 8 bases, with 4 bases between. CDR3 in DNA: TGTGCCAGCAGTTACAGGGATGAGCAGTTCTTC. Translation gives CASSYRDEQFF.

This chain links TRBV4-3 with TRBJ2-3, with D perhaps being TRBD1 or TRBD2 (5 bases each). The CDR3 loop spans 13 amino acids. CDR1 and CDR2 (germline): LGHNA, YSLEER. V was cut by 4 bases and J by 8 bases, with 13 bases left in between. CDR3: CASSRIRGTTQYF. CDR3 nucleotides: TGCGCCAGCAGCCGGATTCGTGGGACTACGCAGTATTTT.

The V and J genes are TRBV7-9 and TRBJ2-1; D uncertain. The tail of the sequence fits TRBJ2-5 better, so the J call may be wrong. The germline CDR1 and CDR2 sequences are SEHNR and FQNEAQ (reference sequence). The CDR3 runs to 15 residues. The CDR3, as DNA: TGTGCCAGCAGCTTAGTTCTTGACGGAGAAGAGACCCAGTACTTC. Its translation is CASSLVLDGEETQYF.

In this sample, this clonotype turned up a few times. The rearrangement links TRBV12-5 to TRBJ1-1; D perhaps matches TRBD1 (6 bases). Germline V gene data show CDR1 as LGHNT and CDR2 as FRNRAP. CDR3 length equals 17 residues. The V and J ends lost 5 bases and 7 bases respectively, with 26 bases between them. The CDR3 sequence is CASGPPTYPGHGGEAFF. In nucleotides, the CDR3 is TGTGCTAGTGGTCCTCCGACCTATCCGGGACACGGAGGTGAAGCTTTCTTT. Full variable domain (remainder filled in from reference TRBV12-5 and TRBJ1-1): DARVTQTPRHKVTEMGQEVTMRCQPILGHNTVFWYRQTMMQGLELLAYFRNRAPLDDSGMPKDRFSAEMPDATLATLKIQPSEPRDSAVYFCASGPPTYPGHGGEAFFGQGTRLTVV.

The chain couples TRBV29-1 to TRBJ2-2, with no clear D. Germline lookup yields CDR1 SQVTM and CDR2 ANQGSEA. This CDR3 comprises 14 residues. V gave up 4 bases and J gave up 4 bases, with 13 bases separating them. The CDR3 region is CSVVTLRGTGELFF. CDR3 coding DNA: TGCAGCGTTGTGACTTTGCGCGGCACCGGGGAGCTGTTTTTT.

The chain is built from TRBV28 and TRBJ2-1; TRBD1 aligns across 7 bases. The end of the DNA fits TRBJ2-7 better, so the J call may be wrong. The CDR3 is 14 amino acids. Germline V lookup: CDR1 MDHEN, CDR2 SYDVKM. The CDR3 reads CASRIPGQYSEQYF. The CDR3 region has the DNA TGTGCCAGCAGGATACCGGGACAGTATAGCGAGCAGTACTTC.